Listed here are 2 T cell receptor beta chains from one sample, sequenced in a study of cytomegalovirus exposure and HLA in healthy donors. PCR primers comprised 60 Vbeta and 13 Jbeta primers. Using immunoSEQ multiplex PCR, the repertoire was profiled, and TCRdb retains in-frame clones only, with some absent. Of about 100,000 clones listed, 73% are singletons. The sample was PBMCs. These receptor sequences come from a man between 25 and 39 years old in good health and CMV-seronegative.

The chain joins TRBV6-1 to TRBJ2-5; 8 bases fit TRBD2. The closer fit of TRBJ2-7 to the DNA end suggests the J call may be wrong. The germline gives CDR1 MNHNS, CDR2 SASEGT. CDR3 length: 15 amino acids. In DNA form, the CDR3 reads TGTGCCAGCAGGGAGGGACTAGTGGGGACCTACGAGCAGTACTTC. It yields the protein CASREGLVGTYEQYF.

The J gene is TRBJ2-5, the V gene TRBV5-1, with D perhaps TRBD2 (6 bases). Gene TRBJ2-7 matches the end of the DNA better, so the J call may be wrong. Germline-derived CDR1 and CDR2 are SGHRS and YFSETQ. The CDR3 is 13 amino acids. DNA for the CDR3: TGCGCCAGCAGCCCGGAGGGTTTCTACGAGCAGTACTTC. It specifies CASSPEGFYEQYF.